This T cell receptor beta chain came from a study of blood T cell repertoires in COVID-19 (dated by TCRdb to 2020 to 2021). For the study in its entirety: Samples from collaborators originated in the United States, Italy and Spain and spanned both the acute and convalescent phases of COVID-19. The repertoires were released in a freely available public database intended as a resource for research on the immune response to SARS-CoV-2. Samples were obtained from the ongoing ImmuneRACE study (first 160 participants) and from approximately 1,200 subjects provided by 6 global collaborators. The dataset comprised deeply sampled blood TCRbeta repertoires from subjects exposed to, actively infected with, or recovered from COVID-19. A de-identified subject ID, COVID-19 status, age in years and sex were almost always included in the sample metadata. The material from the prospective study consisted of cDNA or gDNA derived from T cells, B-cell-depleted T cells, or PBMCs. Where available, HLA class I and class II types were obtained from metadata supplied by the sample provider rather than from assay-based typing.

The collaborating institutions used their own protocols to collect whole blood in K2EDTA tubes. Collaborator samples were shipped for TCRbeta analysis as frozen whole blood, isolated PBMCs, or DNA extracted from either sample type. Turning to this clone: Its binding antigen is unknown. Base qualities are not provided; no much larger clone lies one nucleotide away.

The immunoSEQ Assay, a bias-controlled multiplex PCR, was used to amplify TCRbeta CDR3 regions from genomic DNA. The authors' analysis ran thus. The number of nucleated cells in each sample was estimated from the amplification of reference gene primers within the assay. To quantify the absolute abundance of each unique TCRbeta CDR3 rearrangement, sequence reads were collapsed and filtered. For each sample, productive Simpson clonality was calculated as the square root of Simpson's diversity index over productive rearrangements. Not all clones reach the TCRdb copy of this immuneACCESS table, which keeps in-frame sequences only. Checked studies attribute under half of the gap to unresolved V genes and leave the rest unexplained. The V and J calls and clone size come from that table; D and trimming were worked out from the DNA. In all, the sample holds about 27,000 clones, and around 67% of those were seen once. The ten largest account for 7.3% of the sample.

The CDR3 starts with the cysteine, ends with the phenylalanine, and has 13 residues. CDR3 DNA is the only sequence kept; it has 39 bases, read in frame from the first base. The germline V gene gives CDR1 as SNHLY and CDR2 as FYNNEI. V and J lose 6 bases and 2 bases, and a span of 10 bases separates them. The paper as a whole reports these results and caveats: Clinical and demographic metadata were provided uncurated, with the amount varying by source and participant.

The sample comprised peripheral blood. Recombination linked TRBV2 to TRBJ1-1; a tentative D call is TRBD1 (5 bases match). This clonotype was sampled from a man in his fifties or sixties with active or convalescent COVID-19. The CDR3 region: CASSGDRNTEAFF. At the DNA level, the sequence is TGTGCCAGCAGCGGAGACAGAAACACTGAAGCTTTCTTT.